Each of the 27 T cell receptor beta chains below was sequenced from the same sample in a study of a mutant IDH1 vaccine in newly diagnosed glioma. The time point here: baseline, week 1 (first vaccination visit). Treatment denoted: pre-vaccination baseline after standard-of-care therapy. The repertoire was sequenced with immunoSEQ multiplex PCR; TCRdb's copy has only in-frame clones and lacks some. The table lists about 46,000 clones, more than 60% of them singletons. Here the sequenced sample was PBMCs, taken from a glioma patient treated with radiotherapy, temozolomide or both. The receptor set was obtained from a woman aged 40 to 50 with glioma.

J is TRBJ1-5 and V is TRBV6-1; TRBD1 might be the D (5 bases). This CDR3 is built from 16 residues. Germline values: CDR1 MNHNS, CDR2 SASEGT. V lost 2 bases and J 4 bases, leaving 15 bases between the germline ends. The CDR3 sequence is CASSESPGLINQPQHF. The CDR3 bases are TGTGCCAGCAGTGAAAGTCCGGGACTCATAAATCAGCCCCAGCATTTT.

The rearrangement joins TRBV4-1 to TRBJ2-5, with 7 positions matching TRBD1. The CDR3 runs to 15 residues. The germline V gene has CDR1 MGHRA and CDR2 YSYEKL. J gave up 5 bases and V 3 bases, and 9 bases lay outside the gene matches. Written as DNA, the CDR3 is TGCGCCAGCAGCCAGACGGGACAGCCGGGGGAGACCCAGTACTTC. Amino acids: CASSQTGQPGETQYF.

This sequence joins TRBV9 and TRBJ2-7, with TRBD2 identical over 9 bases. The V gene's germline CDR1 is SGDLS and CDR2 YYNGEE. V lost 0 bases to trimming and J lost 0 bases; unmatched junction nucleotides: 4. CDR3 size: 16 residues. The CDR3 coding sequence is TGTGCCAGCAGCGTAGGGAGCGGGGGGTCCTCCTACGAGCAGTACTTC. Protein sequence: CASSVGSGGSSYEQYF.

This clone appeared once. In DNA, the CDR3 is TGTGCCATCAGAGAGGGACAGGGTGGAGAAAAACTGTTTTTT. Protein product: CAIREGQGGEKLFF. The gene calls are TRBV10-3 and TRBJ1-4; 9 nucleotides line up with TRBD1. CDR1 and CDR2 (germline): ENHRY, SYGVKD. V gave up 6 bases and J gave up 8 bases; unmatched junction bases: 7. The CDR3 spans 14 residues.

The chain links TRBV6-6 to TRBJ1-1; D gene unclear. Looked up from germline, CDR1 is MNHNY and CDR2 is SVGAGI (reference sequence). This CDR3 region has 13 residues. Trimming pared 8 bases from V and 7 bases from J, leaving 17 bases between. The CDR3 nucleotides are TGTGCCAGCGGCGAGACCAGAAGCAGTGAAGCTTTCTTT. This translates into CASGETRSSEAFF.

CDR3 sequence: CASSAGGAEKLFF. CDR3 nucleotide sequence: TGTGCCAGCAGCGCAGGCGGGGCTGAAAAACTGTTTTTT. The V gene is TRBV5-6, the J gene TRBJ1-4; D might be TRBD1 (5 bases). The CDR3 has 13 amino acids. Trimming cost V 4 bases and J 7 bases, with 11 bases left between them. Germline lookup yields CDR1 SGHDT and CDR2 YYEEEE.

The gene calls are TRBV4-3 and TRBJ1-3; the D gene is possibly TRBD1 (5 bases). Trimming stripped 2 bases from V and 0 bases from J, with 8 bases between. Germline V lookup: CDR1 LGHNA, CDR2 YSLEER. CDR3 length equals 15 residues. CDR3 coding DNA: TGCGCCAGCAGCCAACGCAGGGCCTCTGGAAACACCATATATTTT. It is translated as CASSQRRASGNTIYF.

The chain couples TRBV27 to TRBJ1-1; D gene unclear. This CDR3 has 15 residues. V lost 5 bases to trimming and J lost 4 bases, with 17 bases between them. Germline lookup yields CDR1 MNHEY and CDR2 SMNVEV (reference sequence). Here the CDR3 DNA reads TGTGCCAGCAGTCCCTCAGTGACCTCGAGCACTGAAGCTTTCTTT. Residues: CASSPSVTSSTEAFF.

This clone was detected once. This CDR3 is CASSDRQHNYGYTF. The CDR3 nucleotides are TGTGCCAGCAGCGACAGACAGCACAACTATGGCTACACCTTC. The rearrangement links TRBV2 to TRBJ1-2; perhaps TRBD1 as D (5 bases). The CDR3 is 14 residues long. The V and J ends lost 6 bases and 2 bases respectively, with 13 bases between them. CDR1 is SNHLY, CDR2 FYNNEI, per germline. Combining the CDR3 with reference TRBV2 and TRBJ1-2 gives the whole variable domain EPEVTQTPSHQVTQMGQEVILRCVPISNHLYFYWYRQILGQKVEFLVSFYNNEISEKSEIFDDQFSVERPDGSNFTLKIRSTKLEDSAMYFCASSDRQHNYGYTFGSGTRLTVV.

The chain couples TRBV10-2 to TRBJ2-3; D gene uncertain. V was shortened by 8 bases and J by 6 bases, with 6 bases between the two germline ends. There are 10 residues in the CDR3. The germline V gene encodes CDR1 WSHSY and CDR2 SAAADI. CDR3 residues: CASESDTQYF. The CDR3 DNA sequence: TGCGCCAGCGAGTCTGATACGCAGTATTTT.

This chain joins TRBV10-3 and TRBJ1-2, with unresolved D. V was clipped by 6 bases and J by 6 bases, with 14 bases between them. CDR1 is ENHRY, CDR2 SYGVKD, per germline. This CDR3 has 13 amino acids. The CDR3 DNA sequence: TGTGCCATCAGCGTAGACACAGCTCATGGCTACACCTTC. It is translated as CAISVDTAHGYTF.

This chain joins TRBV7-9 and TRBJ2-1, with D possibly matching TRBD2 (7 bases). The CDR3 spans 17 residues. Trimming shortened V by 1 base and J by 6 bases, and 19 bases separated the two germline ends. Looked up from germline, CDR1 is SEHNR and CDR2 is FQNEAQ (reference sequence). The CDR3 DNA sequence: TGTGCCAGCAGCTTAGTTGGGGGGGGGCCCCAGGGCAATGAGCAGTTCTTC. Encoded protein: CASSLVGGGPQGNEQFF.

This clone was observed a handful of times. The rearrangement links TRBV5-1 to TRBJ2-2; D gene unclear. CDR3 length equals 13 residues. CDR1 is SGHRS and CDR2 is YFSETQ in the germline V gene. Trimming pared 3 bases from V and 4 bases from J, leaving 7 bases between. Here the CDR3 DNA reads TGCGCCAGCAGCTCAGAACCCACCGGGGAGCTGTTTTTT. Protein product: CASSSEPTGELFF. Looking up the rest from reference TRBV5-1 and TRBJ2-2 gives the full variable domain: KAGVTQTPRYLIKTRGQQVTLSCSPISGHRSVSWYQQTPGQGLQFLFEYFSETQRNKGNFPGRFSGRQFSNSRSEMNVSTLELGDSALYLCASSSEPTGELFFGEGSRLTVL.

The chain carries TRBV5-1 and TRBJ1-3; D is possibly TRBD1 (5 bases). CDR3 length: 15 amino acids. Trimming took 6 bases from V and 0 from J, leaving 13 bases between them. The germline gives CDR1 SGHRS, CDR2 YFSETQ. The CDR3 bases are TGCGCCAGCACCGCAGGGCAGGACTCTGGAAACACCATATATTTT. Protein: CASTAGQDSGNTIYF.

V gene TRBV7-9 combines with J gene TRBJ1-1; D not certain. Trimming removed 8 bases from V and 2 bases from J, with 9 bases in between. The CDR3 has 12 amino acids. Per the germline V gene, CDR1 is SEHNR and CDR2 is FQNEAQ (reference sequence). The CDR3 region is CASLSGNTEAFF. In DNA form, the CDR3 reads TGTGCCAGCTTAAGCGGTAACACTGAAGCTTTCTTT.

This sequence joins TRBV2 and TRBJ1-1, with D perhaps TRBD1 (5 bases). Between the trimmed V and J ends, which lost 3 bases and 5 bases, there was a span of 13 bases. This CDR3 region has 14 residues. Germline V gene lookup returns CDR1 SNHLY and CDR2 FYNNEI. In DNA form, the CDR3 reads TGTGCCAGCAGTGATATTGGGGGTCGGACTGAAGCTTTCTTT. It is translated as CASSDIGGRTEAFF. Full variable domain (missing parts from reference TRBV2 and TRBJ1-1): EPEVTQTPSHQVTQMGQEVILRCVPISNHLYFYWYRQILGQKVEFLVSFYNNEISEKSEIFDDQFSVERPDGSNFTLKIRSTKLEDSAMYFCASSDIGGRTEAFFGQGTRLTVV.

This clone was seen more than once but under ten times. The chain combines TRBV2 with TRBJ1-2; D unclear. The length of the CDR3 is 12 residues. CDR1 SNHLY and CDR2 FYNNEI come from the germline V gene. V was clipped by 11 bases and J by 6 bases, with 16 bases between them. The CDR3: CAGGPGDDGYTF. CDR3 nucleotides: TGTGCCGGCGGGCCCGGAGACGATGGCTACACCTTC.

The rearrangement links TRBV7-9 to TRBJ2-3; a possible D gene is TRBD2 (6 bases). Germline V gene data show CDR1 as SEHNR and CDR2 as FQNEAQ (reference sequence). Trimming pared 4 bases from V and 4 bases from J, leaving 6 bases between. The CDR3 extends over 12 amino acids. CDR3 amino acids: CASSWGADTQYF. The CDR3 coding sequence is TGTGCCAGCAGCTGGGGGGCAGATACGCAGTATTTT.

CDR3 sequence: CASSGGKSPLHF. CDR3 nucleotide sequence: TGTGCCAGCAGTGGGGGAAAATCACCCCTCCACTTT. The chain is built from TRBV6-1 and TRBJ1-6, with no clear D. Trimming pared 4 bases from V and 10 bases from J, leaving 8 bases between. The CDR3 extends over 12 amino acids. CDR1 and CDR2 from the germline V gene are MNHNS and SASEGT.

V gene TRBV29-1 combines with J gene TRBJ1-6, with 7 bases matching TRBD1. The junction had 5 bases not matched to a gene; V was cut back by 4 bases and J by 8 bases. This CDR3 contains 13 residues. CDR1 is SQVTM, CDR2 ANQGSEA, per germline. The CDR3: CSVADRVDSPLHF. CDR3 DNA: TGCAGCGTTGCCGACAGGGTCGATTCACCCCTCCACTTT.

The chain is built from TRBV19 and TRBJ2-7; 13 bases fit TRBD2. Germline V gene sequence: CDR1 LNHDA, CDR2 SQIVND (reference sequence). Unmatched junction bases numbered 14, after V lost 3 bases and J lost 3 bases. This CDR3 is 19 amino acids long. CDR3 sequence: CASSIRGTSGDLEGYEQYF. The DNA of the CDR3 is TGTGCCAGTAGTATTCGTGGGACTAGCGGGGACCTGGAGGGCTACGAGCAGTACTTC.

This clone was seen a few times. CDR3 nucleotides: TGTGCCAGCAGCCCACAGGGGGGGTCCGGCTACACCTTC. It encodes CASSPQGGSGYTF. The V call is TRBV7-9, the J call TRBJ1-2; 8 bases map to TRBD1. The germline gives CDR1 SEHNR, CDR2 FQNEAQ (reference sequence). Losses at the gene ends were 5 bases for V and 8 bases for J; bases not matched to a gene: 7. The length of the CDR3 is 13 residues.

This chain joins TRBV7-2 and TRBJ1-4; TRBD1 agrees at 8 bases. The CDR3 is 15 amino acids. Germline V gene sequence: CDR1 SGHTA, CDR2 FQGNSA. Trimming at V came to 4 bases and at J to 7 bases, leaving 8 bases not matched to a gene. The CDR3 sequence is CASSSDRGRGEKLFF. The CDR3 DNA sequence: TGTGCCAGCAGCTCTGACAGGGGAAGGGGTGAAAAACTGTTTTTT.

This rearrangement joins TRBV7-8 to TRBJ2-7, with D perhaps TRBD1 (6 bases). Germline V gene data show CDR1 as SGHVS and CDR2 as FQNEAQ. The V and J ends lost 5 bases and 0 bases respectively, with 17 bases between them. CDR3 length equals 16 residues. In DNA, the CDR3 is TGTGCCAGCAGCATTCTCGTGGGGGCCAGCTCCTACGAGCAGTACTTC. This translates into CASSILVGASSYEQYF.

The chain couples TRBV5-6 to TRBJ1-2; 9 nucleotides align to TRBD1. Germline V gives CDR1 SGHDT, CDR2 YYEEEE. This CDR3 is 16 amino acids long. V lost 5 bases, J lost 6 bases, and 14 bases stayed unmatched. Here the CDR3 reads CASRRTGTGNENGYTF. For the CDR3, the DNA is TGTGCCAGCAGGCGAACCGGGACAGGGAATGAGAATGGCTACACCTTC. Complete variable domain (other parts from reference TRBV5-6 and TRBJ1-2): DAGVTQSPTHLIKTRGQQVTLRCSPKSGHDTVSWYQQALGQGPQFIFQYYEEEERQRGNFPDRFSGHQFPNYSSELNVNALLLGDSALYLCASRRTGTGNENGYTFGSGTRLTVV.

The V and J genes are TRBV6-5 and TRBJ2-3, with TRBD2 identical over 8 bases. Germline loops: CDR1 MNHEY, CDR2 SVGAGI. V trimming: 0 bases; J trimming: 1 base; junction bases outside the gene matches: 3. The CDR3 totals 16 residues. CDR3 amino acids: CASSYSPRGGTDTQYF. The DNA of the CDR3 is TGTGCCAGCAGTTACTCCCCGCGGGGGGGCACAGATACGCAGTATTTT.

The chain uses TRBV5-1 and TRBJ2-3; the match to TRBD2 covers 10 bases. The length of the CDR3 is 16 residues. The ends lost 7 bases at V and 3 bases at J; junction bases unmatched: 11. Germline lookup yields CDR1 SGHRS and CDR2 YFSETQ. The CDR3 sequence is CASSRGSGGETDTQYF. As DNA, the CDR3 is TGCGCCAGCTCGCGTGGCAGCGGGGGGGAAACAGATACGCAGTATTTT.